This TCR beta chain stems from a study of T cells in Graves' hyperthyroidism and ophthalmopathy. There are a few counts of this clonotype. The CDR3 has 14 residues. CDR1 is SQVTM, CDR2 ANQGSEA, per germline. V was clipped by 0 bases and J by 2 bases; unmatched bases: 3. Stable Graves' hyperthyroidism denoted no ophthalmopathy progression over 18 months. Pregnant or lactating patients were excluded, as were those with uncontrolled infection or other autoimmune disease. The TCR beta CDR3 regions underwent amplification using RNA transcripts as the source. A set of HTBI primers served as the primers for a first-round RT-PCR of the TCR CDR3. TCRdb passed the multiplex PCR reads through MiXCR, listing each CDR3 protein once. The sample holds 650,000 to 700,000 distinct CDR3 sequences, about 18% seen once.

The TCR was taken from a man aged 50-60 years with Graves' hyperthyroidism. V and J are TRBV29-1 and TRBJ2-5; 7 bases fit TRBD1. The sequenced material came from blood. The CDR3 bases are TGCAGCGTTGAAGAAGGGGACAGTCAAGAGACCCAGTACTTC. This encodes CSVEEGDSQETQYF.